This T cell receptor (beta chain) was retrieved from a study of regulatory T cells in long-lasting Graves disease. This clonotype was recorded a few times. Its antigen is still unknown. Time point denoted: newly diagnosed GD, antithyroid drugs for less than 3 months. RNA isolated from PBMCs was used to make the TCR library. As collected, the peripheral blood samples measured about 9.2 milliliters each and went into EDTA tubes. This CDR3 is 15 amino acids long. CDR1 is MNHEY and CDR2 is SMNVEV in the germline V gene (reference sequence). V lost 9 bases and J lost 2, with 16 bases in between. Study outcomes and limitations: Fewer public clonotypes were shared by new patients (just under 1,000) than by persistent patients (roughly 2,600).

Sequencing libraries for TCR beta were prepared with iRepertoire HTBI primers and Arm-PCR of CDR3 regions. TCRdb re-called the multiplex PCR reads through MiXCR, storing one row per CDR3 protein. The sample records hundreds of thousands of distinct CDR3 sequences, around 16% being singletons. The same data also contributed to another study, on T cells in Graves' hyperthyroidism and ophthalmopathy.

The V call is TRBV27, the J call TRBJ2-2, with unresolved D. Sequenced material: peripheral blood mononuclear cells (PBMCs), taken at new diagnosis, from a patient treated with antithyroid drugs. This TCR came from a woman aged 40 to 65 with Graves disease. CDR3 sequence: CARRRPRINTGELFF. DNA of the CDR3: TGTGCCAGGAGGAGACCGAGAATTAACACCGGGGAGCTGTTTTTT.